This T cell receptor (beta chain) emerged from a study of blood T cell repertoires in COVID-19. Study-wide background: Acute-phase and convalescent COVID-19 samples originated in the United States, Italy and Spain. Sources were T cells, B-cell-depleted T cells, or PBMCs; the material itself was cDNA or gDNA.

Profiled with immunoSEQ multiplex PCR; TCRdb holds only in-frame clones, not every one. The table shows 120,000 or so clones, with 81% occurring only once. There are many counts of this clone. Patients at the Seattle site were enrolled during active infection and followed longitudinally. This clonotype was sampled from a young man with COVID-19, enrolled during active disease. The sample was peripheral blood.

In DNA, the CDR3 is TGTGCCAGCAGCCCGATGACAGGGGGCAAGGGGGAGCAGTACTTC. Its protein product is CASSPMTGGKGEQYF. V usage is TRBV7-2 and J usage is TRBJ2-7; 10 bases match TRBD1. Germline-derived CDR1 and CDR2 are SGHTA and FQGNSA. Trimming removed 5 bases from V and 7 bases from J; junction bases left unmatched: 11. The CDR3 sequence is 15 residues long.